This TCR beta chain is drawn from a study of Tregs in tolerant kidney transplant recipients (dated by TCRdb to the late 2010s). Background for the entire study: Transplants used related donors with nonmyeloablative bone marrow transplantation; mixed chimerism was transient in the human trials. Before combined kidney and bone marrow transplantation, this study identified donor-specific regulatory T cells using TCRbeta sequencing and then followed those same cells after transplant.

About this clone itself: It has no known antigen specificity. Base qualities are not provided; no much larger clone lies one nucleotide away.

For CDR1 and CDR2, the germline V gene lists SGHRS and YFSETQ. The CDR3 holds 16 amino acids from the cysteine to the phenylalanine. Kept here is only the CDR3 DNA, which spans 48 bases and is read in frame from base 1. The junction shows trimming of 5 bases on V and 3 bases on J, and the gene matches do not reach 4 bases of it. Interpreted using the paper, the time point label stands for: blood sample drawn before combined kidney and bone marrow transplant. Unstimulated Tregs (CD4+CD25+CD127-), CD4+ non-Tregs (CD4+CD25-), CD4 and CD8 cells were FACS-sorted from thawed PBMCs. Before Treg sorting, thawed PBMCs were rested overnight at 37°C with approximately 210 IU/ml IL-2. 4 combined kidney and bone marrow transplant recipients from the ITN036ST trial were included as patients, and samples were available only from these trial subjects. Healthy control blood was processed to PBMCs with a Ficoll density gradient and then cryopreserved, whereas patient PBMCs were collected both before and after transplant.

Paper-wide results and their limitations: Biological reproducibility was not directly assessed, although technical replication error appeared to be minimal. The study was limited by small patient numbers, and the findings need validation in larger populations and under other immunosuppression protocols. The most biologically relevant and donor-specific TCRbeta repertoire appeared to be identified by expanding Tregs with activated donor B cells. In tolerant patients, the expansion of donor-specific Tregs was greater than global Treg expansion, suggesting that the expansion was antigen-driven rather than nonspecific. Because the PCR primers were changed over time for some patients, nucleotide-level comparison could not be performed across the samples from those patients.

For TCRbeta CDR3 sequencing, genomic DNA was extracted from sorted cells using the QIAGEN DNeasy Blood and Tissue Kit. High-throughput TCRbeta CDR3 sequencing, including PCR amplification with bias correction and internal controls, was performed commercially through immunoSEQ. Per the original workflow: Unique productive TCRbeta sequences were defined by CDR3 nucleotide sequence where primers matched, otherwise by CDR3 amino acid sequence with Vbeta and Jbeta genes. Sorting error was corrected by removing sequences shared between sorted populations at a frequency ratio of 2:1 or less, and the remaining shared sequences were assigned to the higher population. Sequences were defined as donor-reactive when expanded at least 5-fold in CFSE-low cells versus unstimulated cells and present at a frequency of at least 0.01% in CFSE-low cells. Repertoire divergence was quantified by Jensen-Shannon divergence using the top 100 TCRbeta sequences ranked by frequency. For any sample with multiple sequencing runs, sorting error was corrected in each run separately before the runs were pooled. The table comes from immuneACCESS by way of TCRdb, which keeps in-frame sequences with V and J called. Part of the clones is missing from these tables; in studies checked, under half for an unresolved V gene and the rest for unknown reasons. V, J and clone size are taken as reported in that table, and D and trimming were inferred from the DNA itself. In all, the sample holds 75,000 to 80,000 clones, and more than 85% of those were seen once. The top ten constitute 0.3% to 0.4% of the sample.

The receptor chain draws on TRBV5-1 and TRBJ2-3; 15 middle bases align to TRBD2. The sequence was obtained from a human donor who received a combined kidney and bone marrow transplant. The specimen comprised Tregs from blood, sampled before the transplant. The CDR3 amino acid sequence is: CASSRTSGRATDTQYF. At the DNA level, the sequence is TGCGCCAGCAGTCGGACTAGCGGGAGGGCGACAGATACGCAGTATTTT.